A selection of T cell receptor beta chains follows, all from one sample in a study of metastatic and nonmetastatic thyroid tumors. TCRdb recomputed clones from the PCR reads via MiXCR. The sample carries tens of thousands of clones, roughly 13% recorded once. The specimen was blood. The receptors stem from a female donor with papillary thyroid cancer or a benign thyroid nodule (not recorded which). Some clones in this sample may be carry-over from other donors' samples. Both conserved end residues are part of each CDR3. A D gene is named only where the DNA matches it firmly. Rows give clone size only sometimes, using once, few, many, or a class for an expanded clone.

D gene	V gene	J gene	clone size	CDR3 DNA	CDR3 protein
.	TRBV7-9	TRBJ2-4	many	TGTGCCAGCAGCTTAGCGGCAGCCAAAAACATTCAGTACTTC	CASSLAAAKNIQYF
.	TRBV28	TRBJ2-7	few	TGTGCCAGCATTTTTTGGGGGCGGGATCTCTACGAGCAGTACTTC	CASIFWGRDLYEQYF
.	TRBV5-6	TRBJ1-1	many	TGTGCCAGCAGCTTGTGGGGGGGCAGCAACACTGAAGCTTTCTTT	CASSLWGGSNTEAFF
.	TRBV7-2	TRBJ2-4	many	TGTGCCAGCAGCCCCTCTAGCGTGGGGAACATTCAGTACTTC	CASSPSSVGNIQYF
.	TRBV27	TRBJ2-1	.	TGTGCCAGCAGTTTATCGTTGGTTTCCTACAATGAGCAGTTCTTC	CASSLSLVSYNEQFF
TRBD2	TRBV7-3	TRBJ2-1	many	TGTGCCAGCAGCTCCTGGACCGGGGAGGGGAATGAGCAGTTCTTC	CASSSWTGEGNEQFF
TRBD1	TRBV28	TRBJ2-7	.	TGTGCCAGCATACACGCCGGGACAGGATTTCCCTACGAGCAGTACTTC	CASIHAGTGFPYEQYF
.	TRBV12-3/TRBV12-4	TRBJ2-7	medium-sized	TGTGCCAGCAGTCTAGGCTACGAGCAGTACTTC	CASSLGYEQYF
.	TRBV18	TRBJ1-1	many	TGTGCCAGCTCGCCAAGGACGGACACTGAAGCTTTCTTT	CASSPRTDTEAFF
TRBD1	TRBV24-1	TRBJ2-3	many	TGTGCCACCAGTGATCTAGGACAGGGCACAGATACGCAGTATTTT	CATSDLGQGTDTQYF
.	TRBV28	TRBJ2-1	few	TGTGCCACCCGGCTGAGGGTCGAGAATGAGCAGTTCTTC	CATRLRVENEQFF
TRBD1	TRBV28	TRBJ1-1	.	TGTGCCAGCAGGACAGGGGGGCCTATGGACACTGAATCTTTCTTT	CASRTGGPMDTESFF
TRBD2	TRBV28	TRBJ2-3	many	TGTGCCAGCAAGGGGACTAGTTTCGTAGCAGATACGCAGTATTTT	CASKGTSFVADTQYF
.	TRBV7-9	TRBJ1-2	many	TGTGCCAGCAGCGAACAGGGCCTGGGCGGCTACACCTTC	CASSEQGLGGYTF
.	TRBV25-1	TRBJ2-1	many	TGTGCCAGCACCCTCGGCAATGAGCAGTTCTTC	CASTLGNEQFF
.	TRBV2	TRBJ2-3	.	TGTGCCAGCATTCGACTGATGGACGATACGCAGTATTTT	CASIRLMDDTQYF
TRBD1	TRBV7-3	TRBJ2-1	many	TGTGCCAGCAGCCCAGGGGGCCGGAATGAGCAGTTCTTC	CASSPGGRNEQFF
.	TRBV7-8	TRBJ2-2	.	TGTGCCAGCAGGTCTACAGGGAACACCGGGGAGCTGTTTTTT	CASRSTGNTGELFF
TRBD1	TRBV5-1	TRBJ2-1	many	TGCGCCAGTAGGGGGTTAGCAGGGGGCCGCAATGAGCAGTTCTTC	CASRGLAGGRNEQFF
.	TRBV10-2	TRBJ2-3	many	TGCGCCAGGGGGCCTCGGCTCCGGACAGATACGCAGTATTTT	CARGPRLRTDTQYF
.	TRBV2	TRBJ2-2	many	TGTGCCAGCAGTGTAGCTCTTACCGGGGAGCTGTTTTTT	CASSVALTGELFF
TRBD2	TRBV20-1	TRBJ2-5	many	TGCAGTGCTAGAGAATCTGATAGCGGGAGAACTAAGACCCAGTACTTC	CSARESDSGRTKTQYF
TRBD2	TRBV11-3	TRBJ2-1	.	TGTGCCAGCAGCTGTGGGGGGGGTGAGCAGTTCTTC	CASSCGGGEQFF
.	TRBV20-1	TRBJ2-1	.	TGCAGTGATGGCGCAAACCAGGGGGAGCAGTTCTTC	CSDGANQGEQFF
TRBD1	TRBV11-2	TRBJ2-1	many	TGTGCCAGCAGCTTAGGGGACAGGGGGTCGGATGAGCAGTTCTTC	CASSLGDRGSDEQFF